This TCR beta chain comes out of a study of post-analysis software for immune sequencing data. At the level of the study: There were relapsing-remitting, secondary progressive and progressive-relapsing multiple sclerosis among the disease courses included.

Unique molecular identifiers were carried by the TCR beta cDNA libraries. T cells numbering about 0.85 to 11 million yielded cDNA molecules that totaled about 500,000. One entry per CDR3 protein results from TCRdb running MiXCR on the PCR reads. This sample has approximately 250,000 distinct CDR3 sequences; approximately 34% occur once, and the top ten carry 4% to 5.5%. Between the trimmed V and J ends, which lost 3 bases and 6 bases, there was a span of 15 bases. The CDR3 is made up of 16 amino acids. Germline lookup yields CDR1 MDHEN and CDR2 SYDVKM. About this clonotype itself: Antigen specificity is unknown.

Study results and limitations: There was significantly lower normalized Chao1 diversity in multiple sclerosis patients than in controls. Same-batch samples co-clustered strongly by F measure. Elevated frequency relative to controls characterized 4 or 5 TRBV segments in patients, TRBV5-6, TRBV5-1 and TRBV20-1 among them.

The sequence came from a girl aged 5 to 17 with multiple sclerosis. Sequencing used blood. V is TRBV28 and J is TRBJ1-6; D ambiguous. This CDR3 is CASSFNTRHVNSPLHF. The CDR3 DNA is TGTGCCAGCAGTTTCAATACCCGACACGTTAATTCACCCCTCCACTTT. Complete variable domain (other parts from reference TRBV28 and TRBJ1-6): DVKVTQSSRYLVKRTGEKVFLECVQDMDHENMFWYRQDPGLGLRLIYFSYDVKMKEKGDIPEGYSVSREKKERFSLILESASTNQTSMYLCASSFNTRHVNSPLHFGNGTRLTVT.